The 28 T cell receptor beta chains below come from one sample, sequenced in a study of cytomegalovirus exposure and HLA in healthy donors (dated by TCRdb to the late 2010s). The library was produced with the immunoSEQ multiplex PCR assay. For the multiplex PCR, a mixture combining 60 forward primers for TCR Vbeta segments and 13 reverse primers for TCR Jbeta segments was used. Here the immuneACCESS table is served through TCRdb, limited to in-frame sequences with V and J called. Missing clones are a known gap in these copies; in checked studies unresolved V genes cover under half, and the rest lacks a known reason. The sample table holds about 140,000 clones, of which 77% were seen once. Under 2% of the sample lies in the top ten. Input material: PBMCs. The receptors stem from a female donor in good health and CMV-seronegative.

This clone was found a few times. The V gene is TRBV18, the J gene TRBJ1-1; 7 bases match TRBD1. CDR3 length: 13 residues. The V segment lost 8 bases and the J segment 0 bases; nucleotides outside the gene matches: 3. Germline CDR1 reads KGHSH; CDR2 reads LQKENI. The CDR3 sequence: CASQQGVNTEAFF. The CDR3 nucleotides read TGTGCCAGCCAGCAGGGGGTGAACACTGAAGCTTTCTTT.

The chain links TRBV21-1 to TRBJ1-1; the table calls TRBD1, which could not be checked here. TRBV21-1 is assigned pseudogene status. The CDR3 contains 13 residues. CDR3 in DNA: TGTGCCAGCAGCAAAGTCCAGGACACTGAAGCTTTCTTT. It translates to CASSKVQDTEAFF.

This sequence joins TRBV2 and TRBJ1-1, with D unresolved. V shed 3 bases and J shed 6 bases, with 8 bases lying between them. Germline CDR1 SNHLY, CDR2 FYNNEI. The CDR3 contains 12 residues. The CDR3 region is CASSEGSSEAFF. CDR3 nucleotides: TGTGCCAGCAGTGAGGGGAGTTCTGAAGCTTTCTTT.

This rearrangement joins TRBV28 to TRBJ1-1, with 8 nucleotides matching TRBD1. V shed 2 bases and J 3 bases; nucleotides not matched to a gene: 5. Germline CDR1 reads MDHEN; CDR2 reads SYDVKM. The CDR3 contains 15 residues. CDR3 DNA: TGTGCCAGCAGTTTAGTTACAGGGGGTGACACTGAAGCTTTCTTT. Translating it yields CASSLVTGGDTEAFF.

This chain links TRBV11-3 with TRBJ1-1, with a possible D match to TRBD1 (5 bases). The CDR3 has 13 amino acids. Germline V CDR1 and CDR2: SGHNT, YENEEA. Trimming took 4 bases from V and 4 from J, leaving 10 bases between them. The CDR3 DNA follows: TGTGCCAGCAGCTCTGTCGGGGGCACTGAAGCTTTCTTT. Protein product: CASSSVGGTEAFF. Complete variable domain (other parts from reference TRBV11-3 and TRBJ1-1): EAGVVQSPRYKIIEKKQPVAFWCNPISGHNTLYWYLQNLGQGPELLIRYENEEAVDDSQLPKDRFSAERLKGVDSTLKIQPAELGDSAVYLCASSSVGGTEAFFGQGTRLTVV.

This chain joins TRBV6-6 and TRBJ1-2; 7 nucleotides agree with TRBD1. The germline gives CDR1 MNHNY, CDR2 SVGAGI (reference sequence). This CDR3 has 16 residues. Trimming took 0 bases from V and 5 from J; bases not matched to a gene: 9. CDR3 residues: CASSYSGTGDTYGYTF. The CDR3 nucleotides are TGTGCCAGCAGTTACTCGGGCACAGGGGATACTTATGGCTACACCTTC.

The chain recombines TRBV11-2 with TRBJ1-1; D is unclear. The CDR3 contains 12 residues. Germline V gene data show CDR1 as SGHAT and CDR2 as FQNNGV. V was clipped by 5 bases and J by 3 bases, with 7 bases between them. The CDR3 sequence is CASSPSHTEAFF. CDR3 coding DNA: TGTGCCAGCAGCCCAAGCCACACTGAAGCTTTCTTT.

J is TRBJ2-5 and V is TRBV2; D remains unclear. Germline V gene lookup returns CDR1 SNHLY and CDR2 FYNNEI. The length of the CDR3 is 14 residues. Trimming stripped 6 bases from V and 3 bases from J, with 14 bases between. The CDR3, as DNA: TGTGCCAGCAGAGGTGGGCGCGACAAAGAGACCCAGTACTTC. Translating it yields CASRGGRDKETQYF.

The J gene is TRBJ2-7, the V gene TRBV7-9, with 8 bases aligning to TRBD1. The germline V gene has CDR1 SEHNR and CDR2 FQNEAQ (reference sequence). V lost 4 bases, J lost 5 bases, and 7 bases stayed unmatched. CDR3 length equals 14 residues. CDR3 loop: CASSSRTGSNEQYF. As DNA, the CDR3 is TGTGCCAGCAGCTCCAGGACAGGGAGCAACGAGCAGTACTTC.

The V gene is TRBV28, the J gene TRBJ1-2; D gene unclear. Germline V gene data show CDR1 as MDHEN and CDR2 as SYDVKM. This CDR3 region has 12 residues. V shed 4 bases and J shed 3 bases, with 6 bases lying between them. The CDR3 nucleotides read TGTGCCAGCAGTTACTCCGACTATGGCTACACCTTC. It encodes CASSYSDYGYTF.

This clone has more than one count but fewer than ten. The chain has TRBV19 and TRBJ2-6, with D uncertain. V dropped 7 bases and J dropped 4 bases, with 5 bases sitting between them. The CDR3 contains 12 residues. The V gene's germline CDR1 is LNHDA and CDR2 SQIVND (reference sequence). CDR3 DNA: TGTGCCAGTACCCTCGGGGCCAACGTCCTGACTTTC. This encodes CASTLGANVLTF.

The chain recombines TRBV28 with TRBJ2-7; 7 nucleotides line up with TRBD2. The CDR3 consists of 17 residues. CDR1 is MDHEN and CDR2 is SYDVKM in the germline V gene. Trimming took 5 bases from V and 0 from J; bases not matched to a gene: 13. The CDR3 spells CASSIGKRERFSYEQYF. CDR3 DNA sequence: TGTGCCAGCAGTATCGGGAAGCGGGAACGGTTCTCCTACGAGCAGTACTTC. Full variable domain (missing parts from reference TRBV28 and TRBJ2-7): DVKVTQSSRYLVKRTGEKVFLECVQDMDHENMFWYRQDPGLGLRLIYFSYDVKMKEKGDIPEGYSVSREKKERFSLILESASTNQTSMYLCASSIGKRERFSYEQYFGPGTRLTVT.

The chain combines TRBV5-1 with TRBJ1-1, with TRBD1 as a possible D gene (5 bases). Germline loops: CDR1 SGHRS, CDR2 YFSETQ. The CDR3 runs to 13 residues. Trimming left V 3 bases short and J 6 bases short, with 12 bases between. CDR3 amino acids: CASSSGGVAEAFF. The DNA for the CDR3 is TGCGCCAGCAGCTCGGGGGGTGTCGCTGAAGCTTTCTTT.

The chain employs TRBV19 and TRBJ1-5; a possible D gene is TRBD1 (5 bases). There are 15 residues in the CDR3. V lost 1 base, J lost 4 bases, and 11 bases lay in between. The germline V gene encodes CDR1 LNHDA and CDR2 SQIVND (reference sequence). The CDR3 nucleotides are TGTGCCAGTAGTATAGGGGGCGGAAAGAATCAGCCCCAGCATTTT. It yields the protein CASSIGGGKNQPQHF.

The table lists this clone with a few counts. J is TRBJ1-2 and V is TRBV6-5; TRBD1 matches 8 bases. This CDR3 is 12 amino acids long. V was clipped by 7 bases and J by 6 bases; unmatched bases: 4. Looked up from germline, CDR1 is MNHEY and CDR2 is SVGAGI. In DNA form, the CDR3 reads TGTGCCAGCAAGCAGGGGGCAGATGGCTACACCTTC. This codes for CASKQGADGYTF.

A few counts support this clone. This sequence joins TRBV19 and TRBJ2-3; maybe TRBD1 (6 bases). Germline V gene sequence: CDR1 LNHDA, CDR2 SQIVND (reference sequence). There are 16 residues in the CDR3. V lost 3 bases, J lost 5 bases, and 18 bases lay in between. The CDR3 DNA follows: TGTGCCAGTAGTATGCTTCAGGGGAGTATCATAGATACGCAGTATTTT. This translates into CASSMLQGSIIDTQYF.

The chain links TRBV7-6 to TRBJ1-1; D gene unclear. V was shortened by 1 base and J by 8 bases, with 11 bases between the two germline ends. CDR1 and CDR2 (germline): SGHVS, FNYEAQ. The CDR3 is 13 amino acids. CDR3 DNA sequence: TGTGCCAGCAGCTTAGATATAGTCCGGGAAGCTTTCTTT. This codes for CASSLDIVREAFF.

The chain couples TRBV29-1 to TRBJ2-6, with no clear D. There are 12 residues in the CDR3. The V gene's germline CDR1 is SQVTM and CDR2 ANQGSEA. Trimming removed 7 bases from V and 4 bases from J, with 8 bases in between. As DNA, the CDR3 is TGCAGCGCTAGGAACGGGGCCAACGTCCTGACTTTC. This codes for CSARNGANVLTF.

The CDR3 DNA sequence: TGTGCCAGCAGTTATGCGGGAGATCACTACGAGCAGTACTTC. Amino acids: CASSYAGDHYEQYF. This rearrangement joins TRBV28 to TRBJ2-7, with TRBD2 identical over 7 bases. This CDR3 is 14 amino acids long. Trimming cost V 4 bases and J 3 bases; bases outside gene matches: 6. Germline V lookup: CDR1 MDHEN, CDR2 SYDVKM.

This clone has more than one count but fewer than ten. This rearrangement joins TRBV11-3 to TRBJ1-1; D is uncertain. The CDR3 totals 12 residues. Between the trimmed V and J ends, which lost 3 bases and 1 base, there was a span of 3 bases. Germline CDR1 reads SGHNT; CDR2 reads YENEEA. CDR3 sequence reads: CASSFGNTEAFF. For the CDR3, the DNA is TGTGCCAGCAGCTTCGGGAACACTGAAGCTTTCTTT.

The V call is TRBV19, the J call TRBJ1-5; 11 bases agree with TRBD1. With V trimmed by 5 bases and J by 5 bases, 5 bases remained unmatched. Germline assignment: CDR1 LNHDA and CDR2 SQIVND (reference sequence). This CDR3 spans 15 amino acids. In DNA form, the CDR3 reads TGTGCCAGTAGTGCCGGGACAGGGGGTTATCAGCCCCAGCATTTT. This encodes CASSAGTGGYQPQHF.

This clone was seen once. This rearrangement joins TRBV27 to TRBJ2-2; D is uncertain. Germline V gives CDR1 MNHEY, CDR2 SMNVEV (reference sequence). V shed 0 bases and J shed 3 bases, with 2 bases lying between them. CDR3 size: 13 residues. In nucleotides, the CDR3 is TGTGCCAGCAGTTTATCCTACACCGGGGAGCTGTTTTTT. Its translation is CASSLSYTGELFF.

Turning to this clone: The CDR3 carries no conserved terminal phenylalanine or tryptophan, so it likely arises from a read error. Because the CDR3's place on the DNA is in doubt, the DNA is left out and the CDR3 is given as listed by TCRdb. The rearrangement links TRBV7-9 to TRBJ1-2; the tabulated D call, TRBD1, remains unverified against the DNA. CDR1 is SEHNR and CDR2 is FQNEAQ in the germline V gene (reference sequence). Ends included, the CDR3 has 10 residues. The CDR3 sequence: CASSLVGGAV.

This chain uses TRBV27 with TRBJ1-2; 10 bases match TRBD1. V trimming: 6 bases; J trimming: 14 bases; junction bases outside the gene matches: 12. This CDR3 has 13 residues. CDR1 is MNHEY, CDR2 SMNVEV, per germline (reference sequence). In DNA, the CDR3 is TGTGCCAGCAGCCCAACACGACAGGGGGCAGAAACCTTC. Protein: CASSPTRQGAETF.

The chain has TRBV12-5 and TRBJ2-1, with 8 bases matching TRBD2. CDR1 and CDR2 from the germline V gene are LGHNT and FRNRAP. The CDR3 totals 16 residues. Trimming took 5 bases from V and 2 from J; bases not matched to a gene: 8. CDR3 DNA: TGTGCTAGTGGTCCACCTCTCGGGGGGGCCTACAATGAGCAGTTCTTC. It yields the protein CASGPPLGGAYNEQFF.

CDR3 DNA sequence: TGTGCCAGCAGCTTAGCTCTAGACGTACATGGCTACACCTTC. Its protein is CASSLALDVHGYTF. The rearrangement uses TRBV7-9 and TRBJ1-2, with D unresolved. The CDR3 extends over 14 amino acids. Germline CDR1 and CDR2: SEHNR and FQNEAQ (reference sequence). With 0 bases removed from V and 6 bases from J, the gap between germline ends came to 11 bases.

The chain joins TRBV18 to TRBJ1-5; D gene uncertain. V lost 5 bases and J lost 0, with 8 bases in between. The CDR3 contains 14 residues. Germline V lookup: CDR1 KGHSH, CDR2 LQKENI. The CDR3 here is CASSSEVSNQPQHF. The DNA of the CDR3 is TGTGCCAGCTCATCAGAGGTTAGCAATCAGCCCCAGCATTTT.

The J gene is TRBJ1-3, the V gene TRBV18; D might be TRBD1 (5 bases). The CDR3 contains 15 residues. The V end lost 3 bases, the J end lost 1 base, and 10 bases lay between the germline ends. Per the germline V gene, CDR1 is KGHSH and CDR2 is LQKENI. CDR3 in amino acids: CASSPQGSSGNTIYF. CDR3 DNA: TGTGCCAGCTCACCTCAGGGTTCTTCTGGAAACACCATATATTTT. The full variable domain, in which reference TRBV18 and TRBJ1-3 provide the parts outside the CDR3, is NAGVMQNPRHLVRRRGQEARLRCSPMKGHSHVYWYRQLPEEGLKFMVYLQKENIIDESGMPKERFSAEFPKEGPSILRIQQVVRGDSAAYFCASSPQGSSGNTIYFGEGSWLTVV.